The 15 T cell receptor beta chains in this list originate from one sample, sequenced in a study of T-cell memory formation after mild COVID-19. TCRdb reprocessed the 5' RACE reads with MiXCR, giving one entry per CDR3 protein. In the table there are approximately 260,000 distinct CDR3 sequences, approximately 18% of which are singletons. The specimen sequenced was PBMCs or a T cell subset sorted from them (not recorded which). These receptors were collected from a man aged 18-30 years who had mild COVID-19 (a few samples of this study predate the infection). Cell type and time point are not known.

This clonotype was seen repeatedly, ten times or more. This chain connects TRBV5-1 to TRBJ2-3, with 11 bases identical to TRBD2. J was trimmed by 2 bases and V by 8 bases; bases with no gene match: 4. CDR3 length: 14 amino acids. Germline CDR1 is SGHRS and CDR2 is YFSETQ. The CDR3 sequence: CASTSGGYTDTQYF. CDR3 nucleotide sequence: TGCGCCAGTACTAGCGGGGGTTACACAGATACGCAGTATTTT.

The J gene is TRBJ2-1, the V gene TRBV4-3, with 7 bases aligning to TRBD1. Trimming at V came to 3 bases and at J to 4 bases, leaving 0 bases not matched to a gene. In germline, CDR1 is LGHNA, CDR2 YSLEER. This CDR3 is 13 amino acids long. The DNA of the CDR3 is TGCGCCAGCAGCCAGGGACAGTACAATGAGCAGTTCTTC. Protein product: CASSQGQYNEQFF.

CDR3 in amino acids: CATSDFGGAGEQFF. CDR3 sequence (DNA): TGTGCCACCAGTGATTTCGGGGGGGCAGGTGAGCAGTTCTTC. The chain has TRBV24-1 and TRBJ2-1, with 8 bases aligning to TRBD2. V shed 1 base, J shed 9 bases, and the junction held 4 bases outside the gene matches. The CDR3 covers 14 residues. The germline V gene has CDR1 KGHDR and CDR2 SFDVKD.

This clonotype was seen more than once but under ten times. The chain employs TRBV7-9 and TRBJ1-1, with TRBD1 as a possible D gene (6 bases). The CDR3 runs 12 residues. V lost 5 bases and J lost 10, with 14 bases in between. Germline V lookup: CDR1 SEHNR, CDR2 FQNEAQ (reference sequence). CDR3 in DNA: TGTGCCAGCAGCCTAGGGGGGGACGGAGCTTTCTTT. Translated: CASSLGGDGAFF.

This clonotype was seen a few times. The chain joins TRBV4-1 to TRBJ2-5, with TRBD1 identical over 7 bases. V shed 2 bases and J 0 bases; nucleotides not matched to a gene: 3. The CDR3 loop spans 15 amino acids. Germline values: CDR1 MGHRA, CDR2 YSYEKL. The CDR3 DNA is TGCGCCAGCAGCCAACTAGACAGGGACCAAGAGACCCAGTACTTC. Translation gives CASSQLDRDQETQYF.

This clonotype was observed a handful of times. The CDR3 reads CASAAGSANTGELFF. In DNA form, the CDR3 reads TGTGCCAGCGCGGCGGGGTCGGCGAACACCGGGGAGCTGTTTTTT. V and J are TRBV2 and TRBJ2-2, with D perhaps TRBD2 (6 bases). The CDR3 runs to 15 residues. Trimming pared 8 bases from V and 0 bases from J, leaving 13 bases between. Germline V gene lookup returns CDR1 SNHLY and CDR2 FYNNEI.

Only a few counts were recorded for this clonotype. This chain connects TRBV7-3 to TRBJ1-6, with D tentatively TRBD1 (6 bases). The V end was cut by 1 base, the J end by 9 bases, with 19 bases between. The CDR3 contains 17 residues. Germline CDR1 and CDR2: SGHTA and FQGTGA. The CDR3, as DNA: TGTGCCAGCAGCTTAAGCCTGGCGGGCAGGGGCGGTTCACCCCTCCACTTT. This encodes CASSLSLAGRGGSPLHF.

Only a few counts were recorded for this clonotype. The chain joins TRBV6-5 to TRBJ1-1; tentative D call: TRBD1 (6 bases). V lost 1 base, J lost 6 bases, and 15 bases lay in between. Germline V CDR1 and CDR2: MNHEY, SVGAGI. The CDR3 is 15 amino acids. CDR3 nucleotides: TGTGCCAGCAGTTACTGGGAGGGGGGACGGCCTGAAGCTTTCTTT. Protein: CASSYWEGGRPEAFF.

This clonotype was counted between two and nine times. The chain joins TRBV15 to TRBJ1-1; tentative D call: TRBD1 (5 bases). This CDR3 spans 15 amino acids. V gave up 2 bases and J gave up 2 bases, with 12 bases separating them. Germline lookup yields CDR1 LNHNV and CDR2 YYDKDF (reference sequence). This CDR3 is CATSRTTAFNTEAFF. CDR3 bases: TGTGCCACCAGCAGAACGACAGCATTCAACACTGAAGCTTTCTTT.

This sequence joins TRBV3-1 and TRBJ2-5; unclear D gene. CDR1 is LGHDT, CDR2 YNNKEL, per germline (reference sequence). V was clipped by 4 bases and J by 5 bases, with 14 bases between them. This CDR3 has 14 amino acids. CDR3 sequence: CASSPMVGKETQYF. The CDR3 DNA sequence: TGTGCCAGCAGCCCGATGGTTGGGAAGGAGACCCAGTACTTC.

This clonotype was recorded once. The chain's CDR3 is CASSLPAGDRIAFF. The CDR3 DNA reads as TGTGCCAGCAGCTTACCGGCGGGGGACAGAATTGCTTTCTTT. The rearrangement joins TRBV7-6 to TRBJ1-1; 7 nucleotides line up with TRBD1. Trimming removed 2 bases from V and 11 bases from J; junction bases left unmatched: 11. Germline V gene sequence: CDR1 SGHVS, CDR2 FNYEAQ. The CDR3 has 14 amino acids.

There are many counts of this clonotype. This chain uses TRBV15 with TRBJ2-5; D not resolved. The ends were cut back, 0 bases at V and 5 bases at J, with 7 bases in the middle. CDR1 and CDR2 from the germline V gene are LNHNV and YYDKDF (reference sequence). This CDR3 spans 13 amino acids. This CDR3 reads CATSRDLGETQYF. CDR3 sequence (DNA): TGTGCCACCAGCAGAGATCTCGGGGAGACCCAGTACTTC.

This clonotype has only a few counts. The chain links TRBV12-3 or TRBV12-4 to TRBJ2-3; D gene uncertain. Trimming took off 3 bases at V and 2 bases at J, with 9 bases between the two ends. CDR3 size: 14 residues. CDR3 DNA sequence: TGTGCCAGCAGTTTCCCACCTCTCACAGATACGCAGTATTTT. It encodes CASSFPPLTDTQYF.

The chain carries TRBV5-1 and TRBJ2-5; 8 nucleotides match TRBD1. CDR1 and CDR2 from the germline V gene are SGHRS and YFSETQ. The CDR3 has 15 amino acids. V trimming: 5 bases; J trimming: 5 bases; junction bases outside the gene matches: 11. CDR3 bases: TGCGCCAGCAGACCTGCCAGGGGGCTGGACGAGACCCAGTACTTC. Its protein product is CASRPARGLDETQYF. The entire variable domain, with the rest obtained from reference TRBV5-1 and TRBJ2-5, is as follows: KAGVTQTPRYLIKTRGQQVTLSCSPISGHRSVSWYQQTPGQGLQFLFEYFSETQRNKGNFPGRFSGRQFSNSRSEMNVSTLELGDSALYLCASRPARGLDETQYFGPGTRLLVL.

This clonotype was picked up many times. This chain uses TRBV6-6 with TRBJ2-3, with TRBD1 as a possible D gene (5 bases). With 0 bases removed from V and 0 bases from J, the gap between germline ends came to 7 bases. The length of the CDR3 is 15 residues. Germline assignment: CDR1 MNHNY and CDR2 SVGAGI (reference sequence). CDR3 coding DNA: TGTGCCAGCAGTTACTCGTCAGGGAGCACAGATACGCAGTATTTT. Encoded protein: CASSYSSGSTDTQYF.